This TCR beta chain comes out of a study of blood T cell repertoires in COVID-19. Study summary: Specimens from acute and convalescent COVID-19 originated in the United States, Italy and Spain. T cells, B-cell-depleted T cells, or PBMCs provided the cDNA or gDNA that served as material.

The CDR3 has 12 residues. The V end was cut by 0 bases, the J end by 8 bases, with 7 bases between. CDR1 and CDR2 from the germline V gene are LGHDT and YNNKEL (reference sequence). Seattle's cohort entered during active infection and was followed longitudinally. Profiled with immunoSEQ multiplex PCR; TCRdb holds only in-frame clones, not every one. The sample comprises about 100,000 clones, roughly 89% of which are singletons, and about 4% rests with the top ten. Sequences were obtained from peripheral blood. This clonotype was sampled from a human donor with COVID-19, enrolled during active disease. The donor label of this sample is uncertain. The rearrangement joins TRBV3-1 (or the pseudogene TRBV3-2) to TRBJ1-1; D possibly corresponds to TRBD1 (5 bases). CDR3 sequence (DNA): TGTGCCAGCAGCCAAGATAACAGGGAAGCTTTCTTT. This encodes CASSQDNREAFF.